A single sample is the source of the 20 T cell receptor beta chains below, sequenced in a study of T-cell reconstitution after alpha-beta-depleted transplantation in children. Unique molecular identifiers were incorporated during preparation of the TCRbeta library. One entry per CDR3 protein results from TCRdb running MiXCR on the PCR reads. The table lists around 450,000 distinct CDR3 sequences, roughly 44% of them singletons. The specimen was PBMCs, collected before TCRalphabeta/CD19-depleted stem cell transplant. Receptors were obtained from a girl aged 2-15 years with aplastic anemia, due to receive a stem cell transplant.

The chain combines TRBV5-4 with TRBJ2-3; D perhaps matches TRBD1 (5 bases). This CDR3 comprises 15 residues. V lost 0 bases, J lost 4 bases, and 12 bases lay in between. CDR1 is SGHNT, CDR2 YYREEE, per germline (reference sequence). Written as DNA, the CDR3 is TGTGCCAGCAGCTTGGCGGCAGGGTTCCCAGATACGCAGTATTTT. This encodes CASSLAAGFPDTQYF.

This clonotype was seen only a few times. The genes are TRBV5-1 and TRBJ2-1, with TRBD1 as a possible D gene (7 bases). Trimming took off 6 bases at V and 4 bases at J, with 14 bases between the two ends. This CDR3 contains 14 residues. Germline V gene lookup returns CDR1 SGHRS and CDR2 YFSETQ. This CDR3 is CASTGGTTYNEQFF. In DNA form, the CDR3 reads TGCGCCAGCACAGGGGGGACGACTTACAATGAGCAGTTCTTC.

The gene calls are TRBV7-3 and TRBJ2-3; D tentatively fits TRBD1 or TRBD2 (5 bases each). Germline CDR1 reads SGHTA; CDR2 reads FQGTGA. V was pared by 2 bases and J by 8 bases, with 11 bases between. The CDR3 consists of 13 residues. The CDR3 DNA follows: TGTGCCAGCAGCTTAGCCGGGGCTGGTACGCAGTATTTT. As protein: CASSLAGAGTQYF.

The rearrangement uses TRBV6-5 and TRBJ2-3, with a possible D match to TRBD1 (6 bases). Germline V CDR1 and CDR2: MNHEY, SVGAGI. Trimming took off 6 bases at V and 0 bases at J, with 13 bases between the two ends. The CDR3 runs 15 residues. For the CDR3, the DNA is TGTGCCAGCAGATTAGACAGGTTTAGCACAGATACGCAGTATTTT. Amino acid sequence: CASRLDRFSTDTQYF.

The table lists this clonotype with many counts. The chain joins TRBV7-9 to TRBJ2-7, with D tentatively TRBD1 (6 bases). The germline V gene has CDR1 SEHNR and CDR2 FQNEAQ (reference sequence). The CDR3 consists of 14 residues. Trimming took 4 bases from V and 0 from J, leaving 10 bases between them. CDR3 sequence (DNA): TGTGCCAGCAGCTATACAGGGTTCTCCTACGAGCAGTACTTC. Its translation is CASSYTGFSYEQYF.

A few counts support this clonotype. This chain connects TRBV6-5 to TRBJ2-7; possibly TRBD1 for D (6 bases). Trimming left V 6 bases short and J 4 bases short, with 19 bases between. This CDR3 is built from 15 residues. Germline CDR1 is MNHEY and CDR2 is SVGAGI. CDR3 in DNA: TGTGCCAGCAGCCCAGGGGACGTGATTCTTTACGAGCAGTACTTC. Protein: CASSPGDVILYEQYF.

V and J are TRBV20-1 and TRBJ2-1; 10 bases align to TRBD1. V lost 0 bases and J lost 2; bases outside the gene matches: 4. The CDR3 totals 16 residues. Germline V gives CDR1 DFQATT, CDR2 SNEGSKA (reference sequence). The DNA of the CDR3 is TGCAGTGCTAGAGATACCGGGACAGGGGCCTACAATGAGCAGTTCTTC. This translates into CSARDTGTGAYNEQFF.

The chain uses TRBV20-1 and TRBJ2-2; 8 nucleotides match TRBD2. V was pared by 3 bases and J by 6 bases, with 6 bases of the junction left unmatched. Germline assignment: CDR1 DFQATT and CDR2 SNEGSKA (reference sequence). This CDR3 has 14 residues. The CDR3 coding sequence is TGCAGTGCTAGGGTTGCGGGAGGCCCCGGGGAGCTGTTTTTT. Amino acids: CSARVAGGPGELFF.

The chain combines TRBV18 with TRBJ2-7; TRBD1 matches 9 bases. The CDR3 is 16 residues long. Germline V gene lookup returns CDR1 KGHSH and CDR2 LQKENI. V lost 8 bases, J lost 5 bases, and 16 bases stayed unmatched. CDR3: CASPKIPGQGIDEQYF. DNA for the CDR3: TGTGCCAGCCCGAAAATCCCGGGACAGGGTATTGACGAGCAGTACTTC.

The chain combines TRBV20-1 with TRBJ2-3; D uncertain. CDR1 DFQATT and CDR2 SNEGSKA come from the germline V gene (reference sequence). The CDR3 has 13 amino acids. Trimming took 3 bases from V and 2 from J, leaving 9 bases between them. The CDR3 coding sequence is TGCAGTGCTAGGTTACTATTCACAGATACGCAGTATTTT. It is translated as CSARLLFTDTQYF.

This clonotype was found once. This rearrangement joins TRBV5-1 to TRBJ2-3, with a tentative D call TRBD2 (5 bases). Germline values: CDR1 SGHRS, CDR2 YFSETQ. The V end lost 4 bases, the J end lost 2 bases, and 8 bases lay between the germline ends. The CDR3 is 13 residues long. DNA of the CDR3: TGCGCCAGCAGCGTGGACTCCACAGATACGCAGTATTTT. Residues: CASSVDSTDTQYF.

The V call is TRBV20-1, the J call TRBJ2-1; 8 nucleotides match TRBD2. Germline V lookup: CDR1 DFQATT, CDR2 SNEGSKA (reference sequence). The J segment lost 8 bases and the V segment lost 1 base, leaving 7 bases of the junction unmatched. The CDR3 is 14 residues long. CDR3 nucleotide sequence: TGCAGTGCTAGAGTGGTAGCGGGAACGGATGAGCAGTTCTTC. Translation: CSARVVAGTDEQFF.

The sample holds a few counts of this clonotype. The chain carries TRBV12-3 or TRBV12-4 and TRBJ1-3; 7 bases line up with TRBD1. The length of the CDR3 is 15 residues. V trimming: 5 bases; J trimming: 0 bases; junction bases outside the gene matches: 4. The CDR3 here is CASSVTGASGNTIYF. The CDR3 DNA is TGTGCCAGCAGTGTCACAGGGGCCTCTGGAAACACCATATATTTT.

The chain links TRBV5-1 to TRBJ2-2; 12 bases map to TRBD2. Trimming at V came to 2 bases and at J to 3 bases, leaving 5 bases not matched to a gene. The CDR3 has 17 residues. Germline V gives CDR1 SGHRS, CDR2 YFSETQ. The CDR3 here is CASSLRLAGVDTGELFF. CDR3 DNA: TGCGCCAGCAGCTTACGACTAGCGGGGGTAGACACCGGGGAGCTGTTTTTT. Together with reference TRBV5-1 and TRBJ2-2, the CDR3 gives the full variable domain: KAGVTQTPRYLIKTRGQQVTLSCSPISGHRSVSWYQQTPGQGLQFLFEYFSETQRNKGNFPGRFSGRQFSNSRSEMNVSTLELGDSALYLCASSLRLAGVDTGELFFGEGSRLTVL.

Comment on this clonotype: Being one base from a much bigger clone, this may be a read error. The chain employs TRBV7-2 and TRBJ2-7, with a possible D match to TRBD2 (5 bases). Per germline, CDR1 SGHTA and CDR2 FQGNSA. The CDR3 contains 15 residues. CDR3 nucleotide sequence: TGTGCCAGCAGCTTAGGGCTAGCCGATACTTACGAGCAGTCCTTC. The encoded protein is CASSLGLADTYEQSF.

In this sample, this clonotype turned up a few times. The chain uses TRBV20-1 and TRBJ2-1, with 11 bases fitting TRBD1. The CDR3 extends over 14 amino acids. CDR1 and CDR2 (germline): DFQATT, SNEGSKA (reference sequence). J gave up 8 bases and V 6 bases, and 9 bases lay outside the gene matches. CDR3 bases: TGCAGTGCCGCCGGGACAGGGGGTTATGATGAGCAGTTCTTC. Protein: CSAAGTGGYDEQFF.

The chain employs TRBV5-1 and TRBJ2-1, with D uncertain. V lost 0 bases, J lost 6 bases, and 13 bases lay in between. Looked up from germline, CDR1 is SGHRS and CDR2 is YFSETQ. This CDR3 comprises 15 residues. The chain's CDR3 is CASSLAETAVNEQFF. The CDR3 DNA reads TGCGCCAGCAGCTTGGCCGAAACTGCTGTCAATGAGCAGTTCTTC.

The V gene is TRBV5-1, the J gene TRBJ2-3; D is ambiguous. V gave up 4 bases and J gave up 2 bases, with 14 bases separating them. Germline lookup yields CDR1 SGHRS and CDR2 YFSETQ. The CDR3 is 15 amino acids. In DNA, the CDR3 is TGCGCCAGCAGCCCCGGGCCCCCTAACACAGATACGCAGTATTTT. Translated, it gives CASSPGPPNTDTQYF.

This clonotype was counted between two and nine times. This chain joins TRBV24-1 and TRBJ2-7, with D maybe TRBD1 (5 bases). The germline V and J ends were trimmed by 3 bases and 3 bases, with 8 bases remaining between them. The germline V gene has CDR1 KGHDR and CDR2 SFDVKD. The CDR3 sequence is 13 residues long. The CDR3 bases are TGTGCCACCAGTGATCCAACAGGCTACGAGCAGTACTTC. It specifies CATSDPTGYEQYF.

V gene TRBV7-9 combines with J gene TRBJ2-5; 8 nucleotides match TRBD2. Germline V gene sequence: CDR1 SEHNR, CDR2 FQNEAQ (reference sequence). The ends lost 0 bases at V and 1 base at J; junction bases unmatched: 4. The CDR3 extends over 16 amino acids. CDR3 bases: TGTGCCAGCAGCTTAGCTTCCCGGGGGGGCCAAGAGACCCAGTACTTC. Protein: CASSLASRGGQETQYF.